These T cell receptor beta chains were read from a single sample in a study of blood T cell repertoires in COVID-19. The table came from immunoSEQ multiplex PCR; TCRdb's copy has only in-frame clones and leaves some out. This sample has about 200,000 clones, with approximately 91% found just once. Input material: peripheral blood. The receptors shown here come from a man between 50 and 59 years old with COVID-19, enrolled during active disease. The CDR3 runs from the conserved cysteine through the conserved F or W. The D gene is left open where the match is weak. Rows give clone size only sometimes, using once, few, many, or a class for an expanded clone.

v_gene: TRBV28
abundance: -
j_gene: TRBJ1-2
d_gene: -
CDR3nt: TGTGCCAGCGCTTCTGGGGGCGCAGGGTCCGGCTACACCTTC
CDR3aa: CASASGGAGSGYTF

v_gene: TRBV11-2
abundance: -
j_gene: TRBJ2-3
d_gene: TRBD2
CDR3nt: TGTGCCAGCAGCCTAACACTAGCGGGAGGGACAGATACGCAGTATTTT
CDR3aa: CASSLTLAGGTDTQYF

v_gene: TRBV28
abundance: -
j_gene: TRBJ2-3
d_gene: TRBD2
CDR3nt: TGTGCCAGCAGGCATCCTAGCGGGGGAGGCACAGATACGCAGTATTTT
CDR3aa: CASRHPSGGGTDTQYF

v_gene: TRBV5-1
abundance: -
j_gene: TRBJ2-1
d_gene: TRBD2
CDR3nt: TGCGCCAGCAGCGTTATCCGAGCGGGAGGTAACTACAATGAGCAGTTCTTC
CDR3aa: CASSVIRAGGNYNEQFF

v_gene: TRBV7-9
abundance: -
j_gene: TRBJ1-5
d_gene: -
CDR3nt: TGTGCCAGCAGCACGGGGGGTGTCAATCAGCCCCAGCATTTT
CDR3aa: CASSTGGVNQPQHF

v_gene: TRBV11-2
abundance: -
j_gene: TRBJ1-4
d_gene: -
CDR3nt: TGTGCCAGCAGCTCCCCACAGGGAAATAATGAAAAACTGTTTTTT
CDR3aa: CASSSPQGNNEKLFF

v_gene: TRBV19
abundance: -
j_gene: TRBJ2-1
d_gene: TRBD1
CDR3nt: TGTGCCAGTAGTATAACCGGGACAGCCTACAATGAGCAGTTCTTC
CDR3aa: CASSITGTAYNEQFF

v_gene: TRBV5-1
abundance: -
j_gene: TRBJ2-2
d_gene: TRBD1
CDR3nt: TGCGCCAGCAGCTCGTACAGGGGGACAAACACCGGGGAGCTGTTTTTT
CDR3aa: CASSSYRGTNTGELFF

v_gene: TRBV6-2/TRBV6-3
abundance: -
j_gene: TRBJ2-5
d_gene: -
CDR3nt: TGTGCCAGCAGCCCGACGGGGGAGACCCAGTACTTC
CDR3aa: CASSPTGETQYF

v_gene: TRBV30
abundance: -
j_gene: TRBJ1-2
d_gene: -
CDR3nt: TGTGCCTGGAGCCGAGGGGGAGCCAACTATGGCTACACCTTC
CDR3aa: CAWSRGGANYGYTF

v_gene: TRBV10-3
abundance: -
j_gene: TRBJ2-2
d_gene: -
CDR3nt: TGTGCCGCCGAGAGTGCCGGGGAGCTGTTTTTT
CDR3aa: CAAESAGELFF

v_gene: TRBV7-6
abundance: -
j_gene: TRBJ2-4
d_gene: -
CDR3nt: TGTGCCAGCAGTTCGGTACCAGGGGCCAAAAACATTCAGTACTTC
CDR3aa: CASSSVPGAKNIQYF

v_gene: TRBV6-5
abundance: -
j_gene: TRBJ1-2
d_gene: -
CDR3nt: TGTGCCAGCAGTTACGCCGGGGGACTCCCGTCCGGCTACACCTTC
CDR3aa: CASSYAGGLPSGYTF

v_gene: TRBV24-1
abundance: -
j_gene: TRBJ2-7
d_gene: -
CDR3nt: TGTGCCACCAGTGTTGTCGACAGCTTC
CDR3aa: CATSVVDSF

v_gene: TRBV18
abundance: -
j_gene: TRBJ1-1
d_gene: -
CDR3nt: TGTGCCAGCTCACCTGGACAGAGGAACACTGAAGCTTTCTTT
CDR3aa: CASSPGQRNTEAFF

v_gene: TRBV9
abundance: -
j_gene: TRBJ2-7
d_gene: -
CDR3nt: TGTGCCAGCAGCGTAGGGCGGGACCCTTCCTACGAGCAGTACTTC
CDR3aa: CASSVGRDPSYEQYF

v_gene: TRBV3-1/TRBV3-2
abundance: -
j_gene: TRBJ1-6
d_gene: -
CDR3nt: TGTGCCAGCAGCCCCCCCTATGATCCACCCCTCCACTTT
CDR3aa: CASSPPYDPPLHF

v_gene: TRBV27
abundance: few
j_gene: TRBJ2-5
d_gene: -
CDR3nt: TGTGCCAGCAGTTCCAGCGGAGCCCAAGAGACCCAGTACTTC
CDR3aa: CASSSSGAQETQYF

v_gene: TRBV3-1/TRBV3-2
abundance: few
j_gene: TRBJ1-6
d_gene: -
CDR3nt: TGTGCCAGCAGCCAAGTTCAGACAGGCCTCTCACCCCTCCACTTT
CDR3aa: CASSQVQTGLSPLHF

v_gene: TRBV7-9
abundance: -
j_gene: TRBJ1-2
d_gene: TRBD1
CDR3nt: TGTGCCACCACTCCCGGGACAGGGGGCAACTATGGCTACACCTTC
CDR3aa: CATTPGTGGNYGYTF

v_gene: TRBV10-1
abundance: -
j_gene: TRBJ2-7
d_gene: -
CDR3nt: TGCGCCAGCAGTGAGTCCCAGGGTGACTACGAGCAGTACTTC
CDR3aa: CASSESQGDYEQYF

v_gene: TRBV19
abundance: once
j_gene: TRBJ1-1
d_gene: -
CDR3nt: TGTGCCAGCAGACGGACAGTCGCTGAAGCTTTCTTT
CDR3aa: CASRRTVAEAFF

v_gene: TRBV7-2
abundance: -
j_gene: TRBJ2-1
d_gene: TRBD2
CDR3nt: TGTGCCAGCAGCTTAGATAGCGGGATCTACAATGAGCAGTTCTTC
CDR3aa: CASSLDSGIYNEQFF

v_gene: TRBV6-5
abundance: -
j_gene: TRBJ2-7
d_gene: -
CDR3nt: TGTGCCAGCAAAGACAGCCAAGTTAGTTACGAGCAGTACTTC
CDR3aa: CASKDSQVSYEQYF

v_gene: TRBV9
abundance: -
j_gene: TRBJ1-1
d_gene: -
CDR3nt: TGTGCCAGCAGCGCAATGAAGACAGCCTCTTCTGAAGCTTTCTTT
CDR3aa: CASSAMKTASSEAFF

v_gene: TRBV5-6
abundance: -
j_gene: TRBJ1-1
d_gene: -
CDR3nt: TGTGCCAGCAGCTTTCTTGGGCGGGGTCACACTGAAGCTTTCTTT
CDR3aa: CASSFLGRGHTEAFF

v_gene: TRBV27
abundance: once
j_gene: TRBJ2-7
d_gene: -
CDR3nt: TGTGCCAGCAGTTTAGATGGGCTAGCTTCTTACGAGCAGTACTTC
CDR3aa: CASSLDGLASYEQYF

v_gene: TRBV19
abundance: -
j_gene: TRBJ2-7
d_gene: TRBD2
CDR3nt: TGTGCCAGTAGTGCTCGACTAGCGGGAGATGGCGAGCAGTACTTC
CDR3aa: CASSARLAGDGEQYF

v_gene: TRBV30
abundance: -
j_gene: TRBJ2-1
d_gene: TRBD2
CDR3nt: TGTGCCTGCTCCGGGACTAGTGCCAATGAGCAGTTCTTC
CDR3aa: CACSGTSANEQFF

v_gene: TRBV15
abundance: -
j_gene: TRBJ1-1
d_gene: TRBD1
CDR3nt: TGTGCCACCAGCACCGGACAGGGCCTCACTGAAGCTTTCTTT
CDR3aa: CATSTGQGLTEAFF

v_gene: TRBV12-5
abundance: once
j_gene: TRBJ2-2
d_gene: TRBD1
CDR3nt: TGTGCTAGTGGTTTGTTGGCAGGGGGAGCCGGGGAGCTGTTTTTT
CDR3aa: CASGLLAGGAGELFF

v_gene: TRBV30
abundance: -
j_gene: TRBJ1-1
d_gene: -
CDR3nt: TGTGCCTGGAGTTCCTGGGGGGGGCGGACTGAAGCTTTCTTT
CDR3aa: CAWSSWGGRTEAFF

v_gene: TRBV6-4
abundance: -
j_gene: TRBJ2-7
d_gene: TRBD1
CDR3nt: TGTGCCAGCAGTGACCGACAGGGGGCCAATATCCCTCATTCCCCCGGGATAACCTACGAGCAGTACTTC
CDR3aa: CASSDRQGANIPHSPGITYEQYF

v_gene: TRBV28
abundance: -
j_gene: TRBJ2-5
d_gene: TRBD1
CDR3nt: TGTGCCAGCAGTTTTTCATCCAGGGGGAGAGGAGAGACCCAGTACTTC
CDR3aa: CASSFSSRGRGETQYF

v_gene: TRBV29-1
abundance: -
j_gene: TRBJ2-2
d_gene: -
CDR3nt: TGCAGCGTTGGACAGGACCGCACCGGGGAGCTGTTTTTT
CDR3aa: CSVGQDRTGELFF

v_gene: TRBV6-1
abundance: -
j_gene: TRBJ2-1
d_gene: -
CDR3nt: TGTGCCAGCAGTGAAACTTTTGGGGGCGCTTACAATGAGCAGTTCTTC
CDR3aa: CASSETFGGAYNEQFF

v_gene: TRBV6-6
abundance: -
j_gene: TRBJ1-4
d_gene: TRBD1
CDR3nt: TGTGCCAGCGCGGACAGGGGGGCTAATGAAAAACTGTTTTTT
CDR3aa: CASADRGANEKLFF